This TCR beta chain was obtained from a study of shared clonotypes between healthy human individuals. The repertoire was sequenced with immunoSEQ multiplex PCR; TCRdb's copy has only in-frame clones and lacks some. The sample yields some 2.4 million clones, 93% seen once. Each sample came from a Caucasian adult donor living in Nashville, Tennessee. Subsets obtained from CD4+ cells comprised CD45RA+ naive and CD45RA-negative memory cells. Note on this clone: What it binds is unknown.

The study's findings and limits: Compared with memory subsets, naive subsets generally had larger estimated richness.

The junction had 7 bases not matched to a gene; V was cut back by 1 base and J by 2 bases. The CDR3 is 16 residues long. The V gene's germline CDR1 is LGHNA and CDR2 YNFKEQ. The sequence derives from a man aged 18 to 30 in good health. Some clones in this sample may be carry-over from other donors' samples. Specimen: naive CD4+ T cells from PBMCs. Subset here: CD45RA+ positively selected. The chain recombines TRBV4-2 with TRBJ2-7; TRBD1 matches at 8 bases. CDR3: CASSQASGQAAYEQYF. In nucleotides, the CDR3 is TGTGCCAGCAGCCAAGCCTCGGGACAGGCCGCCTACGAGCAGTACTTC.